This T cell receptor (beta chain) was profiled in a study of response to subunit inactivated influenza vaccine. TCRdb reanalysed the RT-PCR reads using MiXCR and keeps one entry per CDR3 protein. Seen here are 500,000 to 550,000 distinct CDR3 sequences, 6% to 9% observed once, and the top ten hold 10% to 15%. General study points: The authors put forward the suggestion that each seasonal influenza vaccination may bring in only a limited number of new T cells.

This clonotype was recorded many times. No antigen is known for it. Trimming took off 6 bases at V and 6 bases at J, with 12 bases between the two ends. CDR3 length: 13 amino acids. CDR1 MNHEY and CDR2 SVGEGT come from the germline V gene. The V gene is TRBV6-2 or TRBV6-3, the J gene TRBJ1-5; D possibly corresponds to TRBD1 (5 bases). The starting material was PBMCs from blood, obtained roughly 24 months after vaccination. The source is a man in his fifties or sixties who received an inactivated influenza vaccine. CDR3 nucleotides: TGTGCCAGCAGCCTCGGGGGGACTCAGCCCCAGCATTTT. This gives the protein CASSLGGTQPQHF.